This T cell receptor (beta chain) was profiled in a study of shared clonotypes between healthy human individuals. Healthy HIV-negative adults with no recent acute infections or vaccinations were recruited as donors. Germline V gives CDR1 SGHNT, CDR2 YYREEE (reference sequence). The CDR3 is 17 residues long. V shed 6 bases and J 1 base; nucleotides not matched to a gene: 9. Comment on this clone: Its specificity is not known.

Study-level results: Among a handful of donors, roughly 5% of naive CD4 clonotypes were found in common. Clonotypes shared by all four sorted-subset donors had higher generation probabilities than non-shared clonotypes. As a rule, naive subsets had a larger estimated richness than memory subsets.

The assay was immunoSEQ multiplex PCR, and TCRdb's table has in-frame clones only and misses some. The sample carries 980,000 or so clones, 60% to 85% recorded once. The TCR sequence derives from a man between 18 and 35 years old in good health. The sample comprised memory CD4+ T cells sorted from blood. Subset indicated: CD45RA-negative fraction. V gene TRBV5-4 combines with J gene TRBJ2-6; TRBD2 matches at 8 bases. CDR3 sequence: CASTPPAGESGANVLTF. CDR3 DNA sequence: TGTGCCAGCACCCCCCCAGCGGGAGAGTCTGGGGCCAACGTCCTGACTTTC.